One and the same sample provided the 7 T cell receptor beta chains below, sequenced in a study of blood T cells in healthy people across ages. Primed by a sample-barcoded 5' primer and a J-beta primer mix, a second PCR proceeded for about 7 to 12 cycles. Using its own MiXCR run on the 5' RACE reads, TCRdb lists one record per CDR3 protein. The sample holds roughly 1,700,000 distinct CDR3 sequences; about 28% are singletons and the top ten take more than 6%. Sequenced sample: blood. All receptors come from a woman in her twenties or thirties in good health.

This rearrangement joins TRBV20-1 to TRBJ2-7; 12 nucleotides agree with TRBD1. The last part of the DNA fits TRBJ2-5 better; the J call may be wrong. This CDR3 is built from 12 residues. The V gene's germline CDR1 is DFQATT and CDR2 SNEGSKA (reference sequence). This CDR3 is CRGQGATETQYF. The CDR3 DNA follows: TGCAGGGGACAGGGGGCTACAGAGACCCAGTACTTC.

Only a few counts were recorded for this clonotype. J is TRBJ1-3 and V is TRBV29-1; D is unclear. Trimming took off 1 base at V and 0 bases at J, with 7 bases between the two ends. The CDR3 has 14 amino acids. Germline V lookup: CDR1 SQVTM, CDR2 ANQGSEA. The CDR3 nucleotides are TGCAGCGTTGAAGTTGGTAGCTCTGGAAACACCATATATTTT. Translating gives CSVEVGSSGNTIYF.

The DNA for the CDR3 is TGTGCCAGCAGTGCGACAGGGATCCCCTACGAGCAGTACTTC. It yields the protein CASSATGIPYEQYF. This sequence joins TRBV27 and TRBJ2-7; 7 positions match TRBD1. CDR1 and CDR2 from the germline V gene are MNHEY and SMNVEV (reference sequence). The V gene end was trimmed by 5 bases and the J gene end by 2 bases; junction bases not matched to a gene: 6. The CDR3 spans 14 residues.

This clonotype came up a few times. It may be a read error: a sequence one base away is much more abundant. The rearrangement uses TRBV7-9 and TRBJ2-3, with a tentative D call TRBD1 (5 bases). Germline V gives CDR1 SEHNR, CDR2 FQNEAQ (reference sequence). The length of the CDR3 is 14 residues. The V gene lost 3 bases and the J gene lost 0 bases, with 7 bases spanning the gap. In DNA, the CDR3 is TGTGCCAGCAGCTTCCACAGGAGCACAGATACGCAGTATTTT. The encoded protein is CASSFHRSTDTQYF.

Note on this clonotype: Compared with germline, one end of the junction differs, possibly owing to a read error. This rearrangement joins TRBV6-2 or TRBV6-3 to TRBJ2-6, with 9 bases that match TRBD2. From germline, CDR1 is MNHEY and CDR2 SVGEGT. CDR3 length equals 18 residues. The CDR3 region has the DNA TGTGCCAGCAGCCACCGAGGGGGACTAGCCTCTGGGGCCAACGTCCGGACTTTC. It is translated as CASSHRGGLASGANVRTF.

At least ten counts were recorded for this clonotype. The rearrangement uses TRBV29-1 and TRBJ2-7; 9 bases map to TRBD1. This CDR3 comprises 14 residues. From germline, CDR1 is SQVTM and CDR2 ANQGSEA. The junction had 7 bases not matched to a gene; V was cut back by 3 bases and J by 4 bases. CDR3 in DNA: TGCAGCGTTGAGGGGACAGGGTTAGGATACGAGCAGTACTTC. Translating gives CSVEGTGLGYEQYF.

V gene TRBV12-3 or TRBV12-4 combines with J gene TRBJ2-1; 13 bases line up with TRBD2. The CDR3 contains 13 residues. J gave up 14 bases and V 5 bases, and 6 bases lay outside the gene matches. Written as DNA, the CDR3 is TGTGCCAGCAGTATTGGGACTAGCGGGATGGAGTTCTTC. It codes for CASSIGTSGMEFF.